These T cell receptor beta chains were read from a single sample in a study of cytomegalovirus exposure and HLA in healthy donors. The repertoire was sequenced with immunoSEQ multiplex PCR; TCRdb's copy has only in-frame clones and lacks some. Among 100,000 or so clones, 81% were seen once, and the ten largest hold over 9%. Source material: PBMCs. The origin of the receptors is a human donor in good health. The CDR3 runs from the conserved cysteine through the conserved F or W. D genes are given only for firm matches. Expanded clones get a size class; other rows say once, few or many, or leave the size out.

DNA	CDR3	J	D	V	size
TGCGCCAGCAGCTCCCGGGACAGGGGGAACACCGGGGAGCTGTTTTTT	CASSSRDRGNTGELFF	TRBJ2-2	TRBD1	TRBV4-1	.
TGCGCCAGCAGCCAAGAACCAGCGGGGGTCACAGATACGCAGTATTTT	CASSQEPAGVTDTQYF	TRBJ2-3	TRBD2	TRBV4-1	.
TGTGCCAGCAGACACAAGAACACTGAAGCTTTCTTT	CASRHKNTEAFF	TRBJ1-1	.	TRBV7-6	.
TGTGCCAGCAGTTACGAGAGCGGGAGGGCCTCCGAGCAGTACTTC	CASSYESGRASEQYF	TRBJ2-7	TRBD2	TRBV6-5	.
TGTGCCAGCAGCCCCCTCCCCCCGGGGAACACTGAAGCTTTCTTT	CASSPLPPGNTEAFF	TRBJ1-1	.	TRBV6-6	.
TGTGCCAGCAACCCCGACAGGGGGAATAACTATGGCTACACCTTC	CASNPDRGNNYGYTF	TRBJ1-2	TRBD1	TRBV27	.
TGTGCCAGCAGTTTATCGAATTGGGCCCTGAGCGGGAGAGACAATGAGCAGTTCTTC	CASSLSNWALSGRDNEQFF	TRBJ2-1	TRBD2	TRBV27	.
TGTGCCAGCGGACAGGACACCGGGGAGCTGTTTTTT	CASGQDTGELFF	TRBJ2-2	TRBD1	TRBV2	few
TGTGCCAGCAGCCAATGGACAGGGCGCGGCTCCGGGGAGCTGTTTTTT	CASSQWTGRGSGELFF	TRBJ2-2	TRBD1	TRBV14	.
TGTGCCAGCAGCCTTGATCGGACAGGAACGGTGAAACTGTTTTTT	CASSLDRTGTVKLFF	TRBJ1-4	TRBD1	TRBV7-2	.
TGTGCCAGCGGGACGGGGGGGCCCCCTATGGAGACCCAGTACTTC	CASGTGGPPMETQYF	TRBJ2-5	TRBD2	TRBV7-2	once
TGTGCCAGCAGTCTCCAGGCCGATGAGCAGTTCTTC	CASSLQADEQFF	TRBJ2-1	.	TRBV6-6	.
TGTGCCAGCAGCCCCATAGCGGGAGGGCCCAATGAGCAGTTCTTC	CASSPIAGGPNEQFF	TRBJ2-1	TRBD2	TRBV7-8	.
TGCGCCAGCAGCCCAGGACAGGGATACAGATACGATGAGCAGTACTTC	CASSPGQGYRYDEQYF	TRBJ2-7	TRBD1	TRBV5-1	.
TGTGCCAGCAGTGACGGCAGGGGTGTGTACGAGCAGTACTTC	CASSDGRGVYEQYF	TRBJ2-7	.	TRBV6-1	.
TGCGCCAGCAGCGGGGAGAGGACTAGCGAAGAGACCCAGTACTTC	CASSGERTSEETQYF	TRBJ2-5	TRBD2	TRBV5-1	.
TGCGCCAGCAGTGACAGCGAATTCGGAAACACCATATATTTT	CASSDSEFGNTIYF	TRBJ1-3	.	TRBV23-1	.
TGCAGCGGCGCGAAGGGGAATAATGAAAAACTGTTTTTT	CSGAKGNNEKLFF	TRBJ1-4	.	TRBV29-1	.
TGTGCCAGCAGCGCCCGGACTAGCGGGACCAATGAGCAGTTCTTC	CASSARTSGTNEQFF	TRBJ2-1	TRBD2	TRBV9	once
TGTGCCAGCAGTTACGGGACAGCAAGTTCACCCCTCCACTTT	CASSYGTASSPLHF	TRBJ1-6	TRBD1	TRBV6-7	.